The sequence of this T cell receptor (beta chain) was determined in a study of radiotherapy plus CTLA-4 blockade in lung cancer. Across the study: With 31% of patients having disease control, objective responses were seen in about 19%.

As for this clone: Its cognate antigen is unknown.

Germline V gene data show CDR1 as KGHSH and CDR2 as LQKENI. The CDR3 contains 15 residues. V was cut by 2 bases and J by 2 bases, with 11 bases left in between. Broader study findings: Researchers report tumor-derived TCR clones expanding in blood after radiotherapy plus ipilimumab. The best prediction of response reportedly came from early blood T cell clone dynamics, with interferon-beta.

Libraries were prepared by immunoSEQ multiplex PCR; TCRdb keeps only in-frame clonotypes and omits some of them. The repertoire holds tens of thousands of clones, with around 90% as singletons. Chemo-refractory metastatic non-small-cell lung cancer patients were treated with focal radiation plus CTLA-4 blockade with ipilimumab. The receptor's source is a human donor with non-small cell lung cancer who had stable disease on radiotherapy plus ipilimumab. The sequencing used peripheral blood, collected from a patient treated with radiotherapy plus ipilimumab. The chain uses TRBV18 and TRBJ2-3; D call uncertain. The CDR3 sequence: CASSPKLSFTDTQYF. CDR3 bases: TGTGCCAGCTCACCAAAGCTATCCTTCACAGATACGCAGTATTTT.